This record covers a single T cell receptor beta chain. What this receptor recognizes is not known. No per-base quality is available; no much larger clone lies one base away. The donors were healthy, HIV-negative adults with no recently reported acute infections or vaccinations. Every donor was a Caucasian adult residing in Nashville, Tennessee, USA. Magnetic negative selection was used to enrich CD4+ T cells, after which naive cells were positively selected on CD45RA and the negative fraction became the memory subset. Blood was obtained by leukapheresis, after which PBMCs were separated by Ficoll-Histopaque density gradient centrifugation and cryopreserved in liquid nitrogen vapor phase. Analytical flow cytometry was used to check the purity and quantity of every magnetically sorted T cell population. Each sorted fraction had its genomic DNA isolated and then quantified by UV absorbance on a Nanodrop 2000c.

TCR CDR3 regions were amplified from genomic DNA by multiplex PCR using the deep immunoSEQ assay. Extracted genomic DNA from each cell subset was spread evenly across all wells of several immunoSEQ 96-well plates, with each plate serving as a replicate. For sorted subsets, around 0.2 ug of genomic DNA, equivalent to 25,000 to 35,000 T cell genomes, went into each replicate PCR. The purified libraries were quantified using a Qubit 3.0 fluorometer, sized with a Bioanalyzer 2100, and then quantified again using the KAPA Library Quantification kit. Each immunoSEQ 96-well plate was sequenced on its own single-read 150-cycle Illumina NextSeq 550 flow cell. The published analysis was carried out like this. Because the immunoSEQ output included only junctional sequences and no quality scores, the filtering could not be the same as the filtering used for full-length reads. To assign V/J genes and CDR3, sequences were annotated using PyIR, a Python wrapper for IgBLAST v1.9, with IMGT germline references. Reads were removed for weak V/J assignments (E-value above 1e-6), missing CDR3, stop codons, out-of-frame junctions, or ambiguous translated residues. V3J clonotypes were defined as sequences sharing the same inferred V gene, J gene, and CDR3 amino acid sequence. To compute the percentage overlap between repertoires, the number of shared unique clonotypes was divided by the size of the smaller repertoire. Three approaches were used to assess repertoire richness: RTK rarefaction, the Chao1 estimator, and Recon v2.1 estimates of unobserved clonotypes. OLGA was used to compute generation probabilities for all TCRbeta clonotypes that the gDNA method yielded from four donors. TCRdb retrieved this table from immuneACCESS and kept in-frame rearrangements only. Not all clones are present; in checked studies, unresolved V genes account for under half, and no reason is known for the remainder. That table furnishes V, J and clone size, whereas the DNA furnished D and trimming. The sample includes roughly 2.2 million clones, with more than 85% observed a single time. Jointly, the top ten make up 0.35% to 0.45% of the sample.

Trimming takes 5 bases from V and 1 base from J, and the germline ends sit 8 bases apart. The CDR3 starts with the cysteine, ends with the phenylalanine, and has 13 residues. The sequence is cut down to CDR3 DNA, 39 bases in frame from base 1. According to the germline V gene, CDR1 reads MNHEY and CDR2 reads SVGAGI. The source of the sample is a study of shared clonotypes between healthy human individuals (dated by TCRdb to about 2020). Regarding the study in general: A couple of women and a few men aged 18 to 49 years were included in the cohort. Libraries were prepared and TCR repertoires were sequenced by different laboratories using diverse techniques, in order to increase sequencing depth and limit assay-specific biases. For each donor, three plates each were used for CD4 naive and CD4 memory, two plates were used for CD8 naive, and one plate was used for CD8 memory. The study deeply sequenced blood TCR repertoires of several healthy adults to estimate repertoire size and the extent of clonotype sharing between individuals. Leukapheresis yielded between about 0.9 and 9.5 billion PBMCs per donor. Results and caveats for the whole study, not just this receptor: Roughly 5.2% of naive CD4, roughly 3.6% of naive CD8, around 2.3% of memory CD4, and more than 0.35% of memory CD8 clonotypes were shared across a few donors. Because the study included a small number of donors, the genetic and exposure-history diversity represented was limited. Rarefaction of sorted-subset datasets indicated incomplete sequencing despite the large sequencing depth. Sampling was restricted to blood, and TCR repertoires in tissues likely differ from the TCR repertoires found in blood. Estimated clonotype richness was generally larger for naive than for memory subsets. Pairwise subsampling indicated that sequencing depth was expected to affect the degree of clonotype sharing among donors. Clonotypes shared by all four sorted-subset donors showed higher generation probabilities than non-shared clonotypes.

The sample taken for sequencing was naive CD4+ T cells from PBMCs. In light of the paper, this sample's cell subset or site label describes: CD45RA+ positively selected. The chain links TRBV6-5 with TRBJ1-1; there is no confident call for the D gene. This TCR came from a young man in good health. Some clones in this sample may be carry-over from other donors' samples. The CDR3 region reads CASSSHKNTEAFF. In nucleotides, the sequence is TGTGCCAGCAGTAGTCACAAGAACACTGAAGCTTTCTTT.